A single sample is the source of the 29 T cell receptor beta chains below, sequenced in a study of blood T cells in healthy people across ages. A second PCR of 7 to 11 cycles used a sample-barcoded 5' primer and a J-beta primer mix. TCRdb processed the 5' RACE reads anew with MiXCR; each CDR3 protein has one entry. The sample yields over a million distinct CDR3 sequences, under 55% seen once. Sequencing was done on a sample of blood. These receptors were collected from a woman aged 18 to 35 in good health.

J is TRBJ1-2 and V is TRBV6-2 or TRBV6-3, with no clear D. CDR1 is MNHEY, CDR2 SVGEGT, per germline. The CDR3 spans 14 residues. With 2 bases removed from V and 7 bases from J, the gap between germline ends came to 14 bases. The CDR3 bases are TGTGCCAGCAGTTACGTGGTTCACGCCAGTGGCTACACCTTC. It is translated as CASSYVVHASGYTF.

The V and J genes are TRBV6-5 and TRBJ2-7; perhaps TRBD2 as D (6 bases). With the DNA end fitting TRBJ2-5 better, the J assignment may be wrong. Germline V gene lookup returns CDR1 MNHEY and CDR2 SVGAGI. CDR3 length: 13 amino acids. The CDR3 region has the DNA TGTGCCAGCAGTTACTTTAATAGCGGGACCCAGTACTTC. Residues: CASSYFNSGTQYF.

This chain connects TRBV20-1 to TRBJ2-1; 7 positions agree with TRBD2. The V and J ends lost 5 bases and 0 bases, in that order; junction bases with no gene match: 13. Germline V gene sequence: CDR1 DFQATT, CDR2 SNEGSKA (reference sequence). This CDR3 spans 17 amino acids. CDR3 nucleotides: TGCAGTGCTCAGAACGGACGAGCGGGGAGCTCCTACAATGAGCAGTTCTTC. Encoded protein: CSAQNGRAGSSYNEQFF.

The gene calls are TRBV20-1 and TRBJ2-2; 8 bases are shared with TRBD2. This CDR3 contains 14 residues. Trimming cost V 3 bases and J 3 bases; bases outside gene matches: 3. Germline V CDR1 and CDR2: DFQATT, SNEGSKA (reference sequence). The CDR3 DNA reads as TGCAGTGCTAGTAGCGGGGCCTACACCGGGGAGCTGTTTTTT. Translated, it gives CSASSGAYTGELFF.

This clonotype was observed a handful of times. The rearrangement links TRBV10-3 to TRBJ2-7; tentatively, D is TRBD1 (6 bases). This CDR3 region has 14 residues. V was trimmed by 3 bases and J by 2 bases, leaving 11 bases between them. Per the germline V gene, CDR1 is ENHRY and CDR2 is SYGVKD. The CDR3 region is CAISDVDRPYEQYF. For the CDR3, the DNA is TGTGCCATCAGTGATGTAGACAGGCCCTACGAGCAGTACTTC.

The CDR3 DNA sequence: TGTGCCAGCAGCATCCAGCGAACCCTACCTGAGCAGTTCTTC. It specifies CASSIQRTLPEQFF. The gene calls are TRBV12-3 or TRBV12-4 and TRBJ2-1; D is uncertain. Deletions cut 6 bases from V and 9 bases from J, with 18 bases between. The CDR3 totals 14 residues.

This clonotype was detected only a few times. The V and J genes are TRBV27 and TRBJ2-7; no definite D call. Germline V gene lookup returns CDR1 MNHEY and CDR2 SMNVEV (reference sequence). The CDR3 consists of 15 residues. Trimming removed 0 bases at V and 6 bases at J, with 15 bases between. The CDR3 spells CASSLSASLRPEQYF. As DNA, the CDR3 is TGTGCCAGCAGTTTATCGGCAAGCCTCCGTCCCGAGCAGTACTTC.

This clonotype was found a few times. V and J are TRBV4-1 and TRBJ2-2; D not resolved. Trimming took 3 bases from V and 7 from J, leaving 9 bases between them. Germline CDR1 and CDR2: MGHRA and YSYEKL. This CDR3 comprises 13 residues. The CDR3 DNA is TGCGCCAGCAGCCAGACTTTCATCGGGGAGCTGTTTTTT. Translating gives CASSQTFIGELFF.

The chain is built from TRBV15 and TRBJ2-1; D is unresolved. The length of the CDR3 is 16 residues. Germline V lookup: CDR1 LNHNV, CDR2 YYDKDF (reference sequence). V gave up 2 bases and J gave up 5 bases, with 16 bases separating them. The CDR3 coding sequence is TGTGCCACCAGCAGACCTCAGGCCCTAATGGACAATGAGCAGTTCTTC. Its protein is CATSRPQALMDNEQFF.

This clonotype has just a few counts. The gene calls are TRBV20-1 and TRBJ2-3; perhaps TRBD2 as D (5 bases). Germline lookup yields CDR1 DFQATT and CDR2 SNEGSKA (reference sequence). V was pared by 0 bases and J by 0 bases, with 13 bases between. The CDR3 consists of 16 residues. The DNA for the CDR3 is TGCAGTGCTAGAGAGTTTCTAGCTGCTAGCACAGATACGCAGTATTTT. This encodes CSAREFLAASTDTQYF.

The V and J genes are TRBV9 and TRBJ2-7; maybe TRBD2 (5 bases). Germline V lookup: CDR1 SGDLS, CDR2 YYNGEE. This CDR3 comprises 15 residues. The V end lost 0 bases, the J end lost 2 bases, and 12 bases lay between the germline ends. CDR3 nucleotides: TGTGCCAGCAGCGTAGCGCCAGCGGTAACCTACGAGCAGTACTTC. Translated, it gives CASSVAPAVTYEQYF.

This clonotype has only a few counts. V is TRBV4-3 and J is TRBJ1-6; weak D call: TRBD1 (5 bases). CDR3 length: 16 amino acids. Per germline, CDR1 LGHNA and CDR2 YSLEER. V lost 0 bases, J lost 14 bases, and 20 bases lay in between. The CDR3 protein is CASSQDRQGLMRTLHF. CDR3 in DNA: TGCGCCAGCAGCCAAGACAGGCAGGGCTTGATGAGGACCCTCCACTTT.

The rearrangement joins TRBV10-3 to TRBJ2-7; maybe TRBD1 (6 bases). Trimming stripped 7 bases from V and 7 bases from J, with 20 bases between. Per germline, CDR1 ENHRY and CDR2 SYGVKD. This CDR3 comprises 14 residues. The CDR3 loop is CAIMDGTRDNEQYF. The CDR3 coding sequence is TGTGCCATCATGGATGGGACCAGGGACAATGAGCAGTACTTC.

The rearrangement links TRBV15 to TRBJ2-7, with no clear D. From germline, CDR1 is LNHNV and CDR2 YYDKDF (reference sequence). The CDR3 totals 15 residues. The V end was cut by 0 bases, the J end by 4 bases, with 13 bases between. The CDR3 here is CATSRDRMLFYEQYF. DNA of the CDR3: TGTGCCACCAGCAGAGATAGAATGCTGTTTTACGAGCAGTACTTC.

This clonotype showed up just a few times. Written as DNA, the CDR3 is TGCGCCAGCAGCCAAGATACTAGCGGGGCCGGCAATGAGCAGTTCTTC. Translated, it gives CASSQDTSGAGNEQFF. The genes are TRBV4-1 and TRBJ2-1; 10 nucleotides line up with TRBD2. Germline V CDR1 and CDR2: MGHRA, YSYEKL. The length of the CDR3 is 16 residues. V lost 0 bases, J lost 6 bases, and 5 bases stayed unmatched.

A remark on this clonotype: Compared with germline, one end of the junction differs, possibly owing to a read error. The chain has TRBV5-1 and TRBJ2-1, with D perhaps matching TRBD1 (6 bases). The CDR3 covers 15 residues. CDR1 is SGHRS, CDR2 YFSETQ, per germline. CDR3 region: CASSLRQVIHNEQFF. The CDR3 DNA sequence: TGCGCCAGCAGCCTACGACAGGTTATCCACAATGAGCAGTTCTTT. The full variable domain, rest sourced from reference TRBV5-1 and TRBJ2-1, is KAGVTQTPRYLIKTRGQQVTLSCSPISGHRSVSWYQQTPGQGLQFLFEYFSETQRNKGNFPGRFSGRQFSNSRSEMNVSTLELGDSALYLCASSLRQVIHNEQFFGPGTRLTVL.

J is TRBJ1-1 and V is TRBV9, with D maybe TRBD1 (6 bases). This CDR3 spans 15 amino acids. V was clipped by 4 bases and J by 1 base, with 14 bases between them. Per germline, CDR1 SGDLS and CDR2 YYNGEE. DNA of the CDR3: TGTGCCAGCAGCTCCTCAGGGGTGGGGAACACTGAAGCTTTCTTT. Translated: CASSSSGVGNTEAFF.

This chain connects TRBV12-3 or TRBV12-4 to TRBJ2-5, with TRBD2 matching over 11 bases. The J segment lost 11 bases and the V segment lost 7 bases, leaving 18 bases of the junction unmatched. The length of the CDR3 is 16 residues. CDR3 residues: CASNPSGRSPYNEQYF. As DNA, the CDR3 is TGTGCCAGCAATCCTAGCGGGAGGAGCCCCTACAATGAGCAGTACTTC.

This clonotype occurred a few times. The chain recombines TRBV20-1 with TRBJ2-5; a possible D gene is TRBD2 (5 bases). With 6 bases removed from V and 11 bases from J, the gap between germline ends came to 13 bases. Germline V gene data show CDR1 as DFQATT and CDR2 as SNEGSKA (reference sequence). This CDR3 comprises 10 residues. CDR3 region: CSALFREQYF. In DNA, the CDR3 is TGCAGTGCCCTGTTTAGGGAGCAGTACTTC.

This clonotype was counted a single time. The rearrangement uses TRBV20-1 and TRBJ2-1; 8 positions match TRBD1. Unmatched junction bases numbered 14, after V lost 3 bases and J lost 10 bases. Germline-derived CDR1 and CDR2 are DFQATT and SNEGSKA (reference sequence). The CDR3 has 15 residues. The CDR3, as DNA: TGCAGTGCTAGCATTCCGGGACAGGATACCTACGAGCAGTTCTTC. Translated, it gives CSASIPGQDTYEQFF.

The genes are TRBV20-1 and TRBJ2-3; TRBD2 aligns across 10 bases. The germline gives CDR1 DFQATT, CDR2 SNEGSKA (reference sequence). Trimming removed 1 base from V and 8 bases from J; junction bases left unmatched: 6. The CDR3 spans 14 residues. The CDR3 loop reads CSARAPSGSGTQYF. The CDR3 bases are TGCAGTGCTAGAGCCCCTAGCGGGAGCGGTACGCAGTATTTT.

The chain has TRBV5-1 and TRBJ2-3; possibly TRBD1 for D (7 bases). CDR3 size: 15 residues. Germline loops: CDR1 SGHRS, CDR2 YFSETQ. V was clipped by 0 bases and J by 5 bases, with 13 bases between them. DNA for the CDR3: TGCGCCAGCAGCTTGGAATCAGGGGGAGGAGATACGCAGTATTTT. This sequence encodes CASSLESGGGDTQYF.

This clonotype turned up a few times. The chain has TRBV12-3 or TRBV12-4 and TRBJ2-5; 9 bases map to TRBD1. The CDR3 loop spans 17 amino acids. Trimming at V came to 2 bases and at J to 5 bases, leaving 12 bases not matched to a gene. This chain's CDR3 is CASSLTAVGTGTETQYF. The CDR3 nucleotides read TGTGCCAGCAGTTTAACTGCCGTCGGGACAGGGACGGAGACCCAGTACTTC.

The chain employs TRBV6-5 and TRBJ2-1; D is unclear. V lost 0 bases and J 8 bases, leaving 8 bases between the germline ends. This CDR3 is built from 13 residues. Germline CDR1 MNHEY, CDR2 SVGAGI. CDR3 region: CASSYSRNYEQFF. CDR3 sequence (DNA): TGTGCCAGCAGTTACTCTAGAAACTATGAGCAGTTCTTC.

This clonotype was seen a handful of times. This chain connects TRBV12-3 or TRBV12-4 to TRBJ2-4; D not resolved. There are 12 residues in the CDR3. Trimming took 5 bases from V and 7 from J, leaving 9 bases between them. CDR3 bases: TGTGCCAGCAGTCCTAGGTTGAACATTCAGTACTTC. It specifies CASSPRLNIQYF.

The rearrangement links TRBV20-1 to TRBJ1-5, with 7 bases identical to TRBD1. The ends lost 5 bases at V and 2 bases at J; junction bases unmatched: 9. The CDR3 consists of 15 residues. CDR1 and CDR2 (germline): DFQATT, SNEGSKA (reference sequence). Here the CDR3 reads CSAGSRGSRNQPQHF. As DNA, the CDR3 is TGCAGTGCTGGAAGCAGGGGGAGTCGCAATCAGCCCCAGCATTTT.

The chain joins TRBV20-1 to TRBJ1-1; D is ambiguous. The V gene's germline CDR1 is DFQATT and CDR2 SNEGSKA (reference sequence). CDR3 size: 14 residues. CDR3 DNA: TGCAGCTCCCGGCTCGGAACGGGGAACACTGAAGCTTTCTTT. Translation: CSSRLGTGNTEAFF.

CDR3 loop: CASSLDRRGKGYGYTF. The DNA of the CDR3 is TGTGCCAGCAGCTTAGACCGAAGGGGGAAGGGGTATGGCTACACCTTC. This chain links TRBV7-2 with TRBJ1-2, with a tentative D call TRBD1 (6 bases). Germline V CDR1 and CDR2: SGHTA, FQGNSA. CDR3 length equals 16 residues. With 1 base removed from V and 5 bases from J, the gap between germline ends came to 17 bases.

The CDR3 DNA is TGTGCCAGCAGTGTAACAGGGGAAGTTTCCGGGGCCAACGTCCTGACTTTC. This sequence encodes CASSVTGEVSGANVLTF. This sequence joins TRBV25-1 and TRBJ2-6, with 7 bases that match TRBD1. Germline loops: CDR1 MGHDK, CDR2 SYGVNS. CDR3 length: 17 amino acids. The J segment lost 4 bases and the V segment lost 4 bases, leaving 10 bases of the junction unmatched.